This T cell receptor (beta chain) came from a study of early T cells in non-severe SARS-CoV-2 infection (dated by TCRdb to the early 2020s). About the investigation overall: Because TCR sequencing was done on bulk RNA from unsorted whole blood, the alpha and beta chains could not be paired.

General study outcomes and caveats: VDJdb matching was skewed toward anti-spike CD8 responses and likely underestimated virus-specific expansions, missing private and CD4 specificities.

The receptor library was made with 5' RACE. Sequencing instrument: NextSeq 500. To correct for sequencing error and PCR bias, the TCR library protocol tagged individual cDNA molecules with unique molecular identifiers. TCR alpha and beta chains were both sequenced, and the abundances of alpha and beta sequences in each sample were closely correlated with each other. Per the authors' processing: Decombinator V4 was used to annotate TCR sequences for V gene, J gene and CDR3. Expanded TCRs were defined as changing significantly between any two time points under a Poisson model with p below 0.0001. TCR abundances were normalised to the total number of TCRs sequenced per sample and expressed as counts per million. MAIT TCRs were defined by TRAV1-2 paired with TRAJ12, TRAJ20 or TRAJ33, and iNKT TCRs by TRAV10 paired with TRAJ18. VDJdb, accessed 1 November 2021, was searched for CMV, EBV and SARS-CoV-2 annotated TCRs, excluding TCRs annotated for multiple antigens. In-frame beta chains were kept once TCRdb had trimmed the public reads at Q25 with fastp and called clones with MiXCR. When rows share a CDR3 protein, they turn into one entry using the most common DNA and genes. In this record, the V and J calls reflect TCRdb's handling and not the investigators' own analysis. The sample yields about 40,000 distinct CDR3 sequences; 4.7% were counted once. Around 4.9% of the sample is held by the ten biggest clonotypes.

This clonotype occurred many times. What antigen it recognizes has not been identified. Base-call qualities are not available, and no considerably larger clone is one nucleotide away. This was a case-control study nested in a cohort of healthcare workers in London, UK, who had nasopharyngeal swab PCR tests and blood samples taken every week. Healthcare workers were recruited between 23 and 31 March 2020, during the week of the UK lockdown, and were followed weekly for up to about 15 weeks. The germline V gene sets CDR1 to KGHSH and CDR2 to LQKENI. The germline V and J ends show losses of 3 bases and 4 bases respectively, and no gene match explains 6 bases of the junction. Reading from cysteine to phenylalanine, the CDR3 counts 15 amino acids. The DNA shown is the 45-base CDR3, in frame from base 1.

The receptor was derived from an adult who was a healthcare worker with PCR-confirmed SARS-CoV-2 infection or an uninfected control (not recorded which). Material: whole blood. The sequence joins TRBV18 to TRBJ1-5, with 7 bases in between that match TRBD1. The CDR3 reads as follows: CASSPSNRGNQPQHF. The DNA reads TGTGCCAGCTCACCGTCCAACAGGGGAAATCAGCCCCAGCATTTT.